The 30 T cell receptor beta chains below all came from one sample that was sequenced in a study of beta chain features in type 1 diabetes. cDNA synthesis used the whole RNA isolate, giving expressed TCRB sequences. Profiled with immunoSEQ multiplex PCR; TCRdb holds only in-frame clones, not every one. The sample has about 660,000 clones, about 14% seen once. Their antigens are not known. Study findings and constraints: Type 1 diabetes patients showed a moderate but significant shortening of TCRB CDR3s in all four CD4+ subsets.

The sequenced sample consisted of naive CD4+ T cells from blood. These receptors were taken from a man aged 18-30 years with type 1 diabetes.

Only a few counts were recorded for this clone. The chain couples TRBV30 to TRBJ2-3, with 10 bases fitting TRBD2. Germline trimming cut 7 bases from V and 1 base from J; bases unmatched to any gene: 5. Germline V CDR1 and CDR2: GTSNPN, SVGIG (reference sequence). The CDR3 length is 14 residues. The CDR3 region is CASTTSGGTDTQYF. In nucleotides, the CDR3 is TGTGCCTCCACCACTAGCGGGGGCACAGATACGCAGTATTTT. Looking up the rest from reference TRBV30 and TRBJ2-3 gives the full variable domain: SQTIHQWPATLVQPVGSPLSLECTVEGTSNPNLYWYRQAAGRGLQLLFYSVGIGQISSEVPQNLSASRPQDRQFILSSKKLLLSDSGFYLCASTTSGGTDTQYFGPGTRLTVL.

The chain is built from TRBV7-9 and TRBJ2-2; 9 positions agree with TRBD1. The CDR3 sequence is 15 residues long. J was trimmed by 4 bases and V by 5 bases; bases with no gene match: 5. Looked up from germline, CDR1 is SEHNR and CDR2 is FQNEAQ (reference sequence). DNA of the CDR3: TGTGCCAGCAGCAGGGACAGGGCGGTCACCGGGGAGCTGTTTTTT. This encodes CASSRDRAVTGELFF.

V gene TRBV7-2 combines with J gene TRBJ1-2, with TRBD1 matching 7 bases. CDR3 length equals 19 residues. V shed 1 base and J 4 bases; nucleotides not matched to a gene: 18. Germline V gives CDR1 SGHTA, CDR2 FQGNSA. The CDR3 coding sequence is TGTGCCAGCAGCTTAGAATGGGGACAGCCCTCAAGTATTCGCTATGGCTACACCTTC. As protein: CASSLEWGQPSSIRYGYTF.

This clone was seen more than once but under ten times. The chain couples TRBV7-2 to TRBJ1-6; D is unresolved. V was pared by 3 bases and J by 7 bases, with 10 bases between. The CDR3 length is 14 residues. The V gene's germline CDR1 is SGHTA and CDR2 FQGNSA. The CDR3 sequence is CASSLQQSNSPLHF. CDR3 coding DNA: TGTGCCAGCAGCTTGCAACAATCGAATTCACCCCTCCACTTT.

This clone was seen just once. The V and J genes are TRBV7-3 and TRBJ2-7; D possibly corresponds to TRBD1 (5 bases). V was cut by 1 base and J by 8 bases, with 15 bases left in between. Looked up from germline, CDR1 is SGHTA and CDR2 is FQGTGA. The CDR3 covers 14 residues. The CDR3 DNA reads TGTGCCAGCAGCTTAAGGGGCTCACACGCCCAGCAGTACTTC. Translation gives CASSLRGSHAQQYF. The entire variable domain, with the rest obtained from reference TRBV7-3 and TRBJ2-7, is as follows: GAGVSQTPSNKVTEKGKYVELRCDPISGHTALYWYRQSLGQGPEFLIYFQGTGAADDSGLPNDRFFAVRPEGSVSTLKIQRTERGDSAVYLCASSLRGSHAQQYFGPGTRLTVT.

In its sample, this clone was seen a few times. The J gene is TRBJ1-2, the V gene TRBV27, with 8 bases fitting TRBD1. Germline trimming cut 6 bases from V and 0 bases from J; bases unmatched to any gene: 3. The germline gives CDR1 MNHEY, CDR2 SMNVEV (reference sequence). This CDR3 spans 14 amino acids. CDR3 residues: CASRRQGTNYGYTF. The CDR3 DNA is TGTGCCAGCAGGAGACAGGGGACTAACTATGGCTACACCTTC.

The chain employs TRBV7-2 and TRBJ1-1; D is possibly TRBD1 (6 bases). Trimming took 1 base from V and 1 from J, leaving 10 bases between them. CDR3 length equals 15 residues. Germline V gene sequence: CDR1 SGHTA, CDR2 FQGNSA. The CDR3 region has the DNA TGTGCCAGCAGCTTAGAGGGGGGCTCGAACACTGAAGCTTTCTTT. Its translation: CASSLEGGSNTEAFF.

This clone was observed a handful of times. CDR3 protein: CAINQNSMGNEQFF. For the CDR3, the DNA is TGTGCCATCAATCAGAACTCTATGGGCAATGAGCAGTTCTTC. This chain connects TRBV10-3 to TRBJ2-1; D is ambiguous. CDR3 length: 14 amino acids. Between the trimmed V and J ends, which lost 7 bases and 6 bases, there was a span of 16 bases. Germline CDR1 and CDR2: ENHRY and SYGVKD.

V usage is TRBV9 and J usage is TRBJ1-6, with 8 bases lining up with TRBD1. The length of the CDR3 is 15 residues. Germline V gene sequence: CDR1 SGDLS, CDR2 YYNGEE. Trimming at V came to 4 bases and at J to 11 bases, leaving 11 bases not matched to a gene. CDR3 loop: CASSSRGQGIAPLHF. The DNA of the CDR3 is TGTGCCAGCAGCTCCCGCGGACAGGGAATTGCACCCCTCCACTTT.

A remark on this clone: The same CDR3 can be traced to other DNA sequences in this sample. The J gene is TRBJ2-1, the V gene TRBV5-1, with D possibly matching TRBD2 (6 bases). This CDR3 comprises 13 residues. The germline gives CDR1 SGHRS, CDR2 YFSETQ. Deletions cut 1 base from V and 6 bases from J, with 8 bases between. Here the CDR3 reads CASSLTSSNEQFF. The CDR3 bases are TGCGCCAGCAGCTTGACTAGCTCCAATGAGCAGTTCTTC.

V usage is TRBV28 and J usage is TRBJ2-5, with D perhaps matching TRBD2 (5 bases). The DNA end is more similar to TRBJ2-7, so the J call may be wrong. This CDR3 is 15 amino acids long. Germline V gene sequence: CDR1 MDHEN, CDR2 SYDVKM. The CDR3, as DNA: TGTGCCAGCAGCCTGACCCGAACTAGGGCCTACGAGCAGTACTTC. Translating it yields CASSLTRTRAYEQYF.

The chain couples TRBV11-2 to TRBJ2-1, with 7 nucleotides matching TRBD2. The germline V gene has CDR1 SGHAT and CDR2 FQNNGV. This CDR3 has 16 amino acids. V dropped 1 base and J dropped 3; count of bases not matched to a gene: 6. In DNA, the CDR3 is TGTGCCAGCAGCTTAGTAGGGGCTAGCGGCTACAATGAGCAGTTCTTC. Protein: CASSLVGASGYNEQFF.

The genes are TRBV23-1 and TRBJ2-7; 7 positions match TRBD2. TRBV23-1 is noted as an ORF with a role that remains uncertain. Trimming at V came to 9 bases and at J to 2 bases, leaving 19 bases not matched to a gene. CDR3 size: 17 residues. Here the CDR3 DNA reads TGCGCCAGGAACGGGAGGACCCTTGGGTTCGGGACCTACGAGCAGTACTTC. Its protein is CARNGRTLGFGTYEQYF.

The genes are TRBV6-1 and TRBJ2-7; 11 bases are a match to TRBD1. The CDR3 runs 15 residues. Unmatched junction bases numbered 12, after V lost 7 bases and J lost 7 bases. Per the germline V gene, CDR1 is MNHNS and CDR2 is SASEGT. The CDR3, as DNA: TGTGCCAGCATCCCGCGTGGACAGGGGGCTGGAGAGCAGTACTTC. Protein product: CASIPRGQGAGEQYF.

Only a few counts were recorded for this clone. The chain uses TRBV5-1 and TRBJ2-7; 7 nucleotides line up with TRBD1. From germline, CDR1 is SGHRS and CDR2 YFSETQ. V was clipped by 2 bases and J by 4 bases; unmatched bases: 9. CDR3 size: 15 residues. CDR3 residues: CASSLTGDFAYEQYF. The CDR3 nucleotides are TGCGCCAGCAGCTTAACAGGGGATTTTGCTTACGAGCAGTACTTC. The full variable domain, completed using reference TRBV5-1 and TRBJ2-7, is KAGVTQTPRYLIKTRGQQVTLSCSPISGHRSVSWYQQTPGQGLQFLFEYFSETQRNKGNFPGRFSGRQFSNSRSEMNVSTLELGDSALYLCASSLTGDFAYEQYFGPGTRLTVT.

This clone showed up just a few times. The chain employs TRBV18 and TRBJ1-5; 7 bases are shared with TRBD1. V shed 6 bases, J shed 5 bases, and the junction held 7 bases outside the gene matches. CDR1 and CDR2 from the germline V gene are KGHSH and LQKENI. The CDR3 totals 14 residues. CDR3 loop: CASSPDRADQPQHF. The CDR3 DNA is TGTGCCAGCTCCCCCGACAGGGCGGATCAGCCCCAGCATTTT.

The V gene is TRBV7-2, the J gene TRBJ2-1; the D is unclear. V was trimmed by 5 bases and J by 7 bases, leaving 9 bases between them. From germline, CDR1 is SGHTA and CDR2 FQGNSA. There are 12 residues in the CDR3. CDR3 region: CASSTVGNEQFF. The CDR3 coding sequence is TGTGCCAGCAGCACAGTAGGGAATGAGCAGTTCTTC.

This chain links TRBV29-1 with TRBJ2-3; weak D call: TRBD1 (5 bases). The V end was cut by 4 bases, the J end by 3 bases, with 11 bases between. Germline CDR1 SQVTM, CDR2 ANQGSEA. This CDR3 comprises 13 residues. CDR3 amino acids: CSVGRVSTDTQYF. The CDR3, as DNA: TGCAGCGTTGGCAGGGTTTCAACAGATACGCAGTATTTT.

The CDR3 protein is CASSRGPSPTGELFF. The CDR3 DNA follows: TGTGCCAGCAGCAGGGGACCCAGCCCAACCGGGGAGCTGTTTTTT. The chain links TRBV9 to TRBJ2-2; D may correspond to TRBD1 or TRBD2 (5 bases each). Trimming shortened V by 4 bases and J by 5 bases, and 15 bases separated the two germline ends. The CDR3 is 15 amino acids. Germline lookup yields CDR1 SGDLS and CDR2 YYNGEE.

Only a few counts were recorded for this clone. This chain joins TRBV30 and TRBJ2-5; tentative D call: TRBD1 (5 bases). This CDR3 has 14 residues. Between the trimmed V and J ends, which lost 4 bases and 2 bases, there was a span of 14 bases. The germline V gene encodes CDR1 GTSNPN and CDR2 SVGIG (reference sequence). CDR3 sequence reads: CAWIPGQVQETQYF. DNA for the CDR3: TGTGCCTGGATCCCTGGACAAGTACAAGAGACCCAGTACTTC.

J is TRBJ2-5 and V is TRBV5-1; D perhaps matches TRBD1 (5 bases). The CDR3 extends over 14 amino acids. V lost 0 bases to trimming and J lost 5 bases, with 11 bases between them. Germline V gene lookup returns CDR1 SGHRS and CDR2 YFSETQ. The DNA for the CDR3 is TGCGCCAGCAGCTTGGGACAGAGTGGGGAGACCCAGTACTTC. Encoded protein: CASSLGQSGETQYF. Filled out from reference TRBV5-1 and TRBJ2-5, the complete variable domain reads KAGVTQTPRYLIKTRGQQVTLSCSPISGHRSVSWYQQTPGQGLQFLFEYFSETQRNKGNFPGRFSGRQFSNSRSEMNVSTLELGDSALYLCASSLGQSGETQYFGPGTRLLVL.

A single count supports this clone. J is TRBJ2-3 and V is TRBV11-2, with D maybe TRBD2 (5 bases). The CDR3 extends over 14 amino acids. Germline lookup yields CDR1 SGHAT and CDR2 FQNNGV. V dropped 5 bases and J dropped 1 base, with 10 bases sitting between them. The CDR3 protein is CASSPTRGTDTQYF. The CDR3, as DNA: TGTGCCAGCAGCCCGACGAGGGGCACAGATACGCAGTATTTT.

This clone was counted between two and nine times. This sequence joins TRBV2 and TRBJ1-1; no firm D call. This CDR3 has 11 amino acids. V was trimmed by 6 bases and J by 5 bases, leaving 7 bases between them. The germline CDR1 and CDR2 sequences are SNHLY and FYNNEI. In DNA, the CDR3 is TGTGCCAGCAGGGGTTGGACTGAAGCTTTCTTT. Its translation is CASRGWTEAFF.

The chain uses TRBV7-2 and TRBJ2-3; D call uncertain. The CDR3 totals 13 residues. V lost 10 bases and J 0 bases, leaving 11 bases between the germline ends. Per germline, CDR1 SGHTA and CDR2 FQGNSA. In DNA, the CDR3 is TGTGCCAACGGACGGCCTAGCACAGATACGCAGTATTTT. This encodes CANGRPSTDTQYF.

This clone showed up just a few times. This rearrangement joins TRBV11-2 to TRBJ2-5, with 7 nucleotides matching TRBD1. Trimming cost V 2 bases and J 0 bases; bases outside gene matches: 3. The germline V gene encodes CDR1 SGHAT and CDR2 FQNNGV. The length of the CDR3 is 15 residues. CDR3 region: CASSLKTGHQETQYF. Written as DNA, the CDR3 is TGTGCCAGCAGCTTAAAGACAGGGCACCAAGAGACCCAGTACTTC.

The rearrangement joins TRBV28 to TRBJ2-1; 10 nucleotides agree with TRBD1. The CDR3 contains 14 residues. The V and J ends lost 2 bases and 6 bases, in that order; junction bases with no gene match: 1. Germline CDR1 is MDHEN and CDR2 is SYDVKM. The CDR3 DNA sequence: TGTGCCAGCAGTTTAGGGACAGGGGTCAATGAGCAGTTCTTC. Translating gives CASSLGTGVNEQFF.

The chain has TRBV5-1 and TRBJ2-3, with 9 bases lining up with TRBD2. The germline gives CDR1 SGHRS, CDR2 YFSETQ. V shed 2 bases and J 4 bases; nucleotides not matched to a gene: 5. This CDR3 has 15 amino acids. The CDR3 here is CASSLTSGHPDTQYF. As DNA, the CDR3 is TGCGCCAGCAGCTTAACTAGCGGGCACCCAGATACGCAGTATTTT.

This clone was counted a few times. The chain joins TRBV5-1 to TRBJ1-1; TRBD1 matches 9 bases. CDR1 is SGHRS, CDR2 YFSETQ, per germline. With 4 bases clipped from V and 4 bases from J, the junction kept 14 bases outside the gene matches. The CDR3 has 17 residues. This CDR3 is CASSQRRGQGPSTEAFF. The CDR3 region has the DNA TGCGCCAGCAGCCAGAGAAGGGGACAGGGTCCGTCCACTGAAGCTTTCTTT.

This clone was seen more than once but under ten times. V usage is TRBV6-5 and J usage is TRBJ1-2, with D perhaps TRBD1 (5 bases). Per germline, CDR1 MNHEY and CDR2 SVGAGI. Trimming removed 5 bases at V and 7 bases at J, with 14 bases between. The CDR3 runs 13 residues. CDR3 nucleotide sequence: TGTGCCAGCAGTACCGGGACGTTTAGTGGCTACACCTTC. This encodes CASSTGTFSGYTF.

The chain recombines TRBV30 with TRBJ2-5; maybe TRBD1 (5 bases). The CDR3 runs to 13 residues. Germline CDR1 reads GTSNPN; CDR2 reads SVGIG (reference sequence). Trimming pared 8 bases from V and 0 bases from J, leaving 13 bases between. The CDR3 region has the DNA TGTGCCCAGGCCAGGGCGTACCAAGAGACCCAGTACTTC. Translating it yields CAQARAYQETQYF.